These T cell receptor beta chains were read from a single sample in a study of blood T cell repertoires in COVID-19. TCRdb's copy holds only in-frame clones and misses some; the assay was immunoSEQ multiplex PCR. In the table there are nearly 300,000 clones, more than 70% of which are singletons. The sequenced material came from peripheral blood. These receptors all stem from a woman between 25 and 40 years old who had recovered from COVID-19. CDR3s include the opening cysteine and the closing phenylalanine or tryptophan. A D gene is named only where the DNA matches it firmly. Only some rows state a clone size, as once, few, many or a class for expanded clones.

TRBV14,once,16,TRBJ2-7,TRBD1,TGTGCCAGCAGCCAAGCCGGGGACAGGGGGGGGCTCGAGCAGTACTTC,CASSQAGDRGGLEQYF
TRBV3-1/TRBV3-2,-,14,TRBJ2-7,TRBD2,TGTGCCAGCAGCCAAGAGGCCGGGAGGGTCGAGCAGTACTTC,CASSQEAGRVEQYF
TRBV10-3,-,14,TRBJ1-2,TRBD1,TGTGCCATCAGTTTAAGTACAGGGGACTATGGCTACACCTTC,CAISLSTGDYGYTF
TRBV9,-,13,TRBJ2-3,-,TGTGCCAGCAGCGTCGAACAGGGAGATACGCAGTATTTT,CASSVEQGDTQYF
TRBV5-4,-,15,TRBJ1-6,-,TGTGCCAGCAGCTTGTGGTCGGACAGTCATTCACCCCTCCACTTT,CASSLWSDSHSPLHF
TRBV4-1,-,15,TRBJ1-6,TRBD1,TGCGCCAGCAGCCAAGAGAGACAGGGAAATTCACCCCTCCACTTT,CASSQERQGNSPLHF
TRBV7-3,once,16,TRBJ2-1,TRBD2,TGTGCCAGCAGCTTAAGGGAGCGGGGGGCCTACAATGAGCAGTTCTTC,CASSLRERGAYNEQFF
TRBV6-2/TRBV6-3,-,15,TRBJ2-7,-,TGTGCCAGCAGTTACTCCGGACTCTTTTCCGGGGAGCAGTACTTC,CASSYSGLFSGEQYF
TRBV7-9,few,12,TRBJ1-2,-,TGTGCCAGCAGCTTAACAGGTTATGGCTACACCTTC,CASSLTGYGYTF
TRBV12-5,-,13,TRBJ2-3,-,TGTGCTAGTGGTTTGGTCCCGGGGGACACGCAGTATTTT,CASGLVPGDTQYF
TRBV3-1/TRBV3-2,-,12,TRBJ2-7,-,TGTGCCAGCAGCCAAGACAGTGCGGCCCAGTACTTC,CASSQDSAAQYF
TRBV6-1,-,11,TRBJ1-2,-,TGTGCCAGCAGTGACAGAGGGGGCTACACCTTC,CASSDRGGYTF
TRBV5-4,-,16,TRBJ1-3,-,TGTGCCAGCAGCTACGAAAGGGGTGCGTTAGGAAACACCATATATTTT,CASSYERGALGNTIYF
TRBV7-2,-,14,TRBJ1-1,TRBD1,TGTGCCAGCAGCTCGCAGGGGGCATACACTGAAGCTTTCTTT,CASSSQGAYTEAFF
TRBV2,-,15,TRBJ2-3,-,TGTGCCAGCATGGCCGGGACTTCTAGCACAGATACGCAGTATTTT,CASMAGTSSTDTQYF
TRBV9,-,12,TRBJ1-2,-,TGTGCCAGCAGCGTAGGGAGCTATGGCTACACCTTC,CASSVGSYGYTF
TRBV28,-,14,TRBJ1-2,TRBD1,TGTGCCAGCAGTTTATCTCCGACAGGGCTTGGCTACACCTTC,CASSLSPTGLGYTF
TRBV6-5,-,15,TRBJ1-6,TRBD1,TGTGCCAGCAGCCAGCAGGGGACAGCTAATTCACCCCTCCACTTT,CASSQQGTANSPLHF
TRBV2,-,14,TRBJ2-7,TRBD1,TGTGCCAGCAGCTCAGGGGGTATCTCCTACGAGCAGTACTTC,CASSSGGISYEQYF
TRBV7-9,-,10,TRBJ2-5,-,TGTGCCCCGGGGCAAGAGACCCAGTACTTC,CAPGQETQYF
TRBV2,-,14,TRBJ1-5,TRBD1,TGTGCCAGCAGAGGGACAGGCTGGAATCAGCCCCAGCATTTT,CASRGTGWNQPQHF
TRBV7-2,few,13,TRBJ2-1,-,TGTGCCAGCAGCTTAGAACTAGAGGGTGAGCAGTTCTTC,CASSLELEGEQFF
TRBV21-1,few,19,TRBJ1-2,-,TGTGCCAGCAGCAAAGGAAAACAGGGCAGGGGGCTCTGGTACTATGGCTACACCTTC,CASSKGKQGRGLWYYGYTF
TRBV19,-,14,TRBJ2-7,-,TGTGCCAGTAGTATGTGGGCAGCCTCCTACGAGCAGTACTTC,CASSMWAASYEQYF
TRBV2,-,14,TRBJ1-3,-,TGTGCCAGCAGTGACAGATCCTCTGGAAACACCATATATTTT,CASSDRSSGNTIYF
TRBV12-3/TRBV12-4,-,13,TRBJ1-1,-,TGTGCCAGCAGTTTGACGGGTCCACTGGAAGCTTTCTTT,CASSLTGPLEAFF
TRBV6-5,-,14,TRBJ1-1,TRBD1,TGTGCCAGCAGAAGGGGACAGACGAACACTGAAGCTTTCTTT,CASRRGQTNTEAFF
TRBV6-2/TRBV6-3,-,17,TRBJ2-7,-,TGTGCCAGCAGTTACGGGGCAGGGCCCTCCCTAGGGAACGAGCAGTACTTC,CASSYGAGPSLGNEQYF
TRBV27,-,13,TRBJ1-2,-,TGTGCCAGCAGCTCGGACAAAAACTATGGCTACACCTTC,CASSSDKNYGYTF
TRBV28,-,12,TRBJ1-2,-,TGTGCCAGCAGTTCGAGTACCTATGGCTACACCTTC,CASSSSTYGYTF
TRBV7-8,-,16,TRBJ2-2,-,TGTGCCAGCAGCCTATCCTGGCAGGGCGGTTCCGGGGAGCTGTTTTTT,CASSLSWQGGSGELFF
TRBV6-5,-,13,TRBJ2-1,-,TGTGCCAGCAAACAGGGTCCCTACAATGAGCAGTTCTTC,CASKQGPYNEQFF
TRBV7-2,-,11,TRBJ1-2,-,TGTGCCAGCAGCTCCGCGCTTGGCTACACCTTC,CASSSALGYTF
TRBV2,once,14,TRBJ2-7,TRBD2,TGTGCCAGCATGGGACTAGCGGGTTTTTACGAGCAGTACTTC,CASMGLAGFYEQYF
TRBV3-1/TRBV3-2,once,18,TRBJ2-4,TRBD2,TGTGCCAGCAGCCTGGGACTAGCGGGGGGGCCGGCCAAAAACATTCAGTACTTC,CASSLGLAGGPAKNIQYF
TRBV9,-,14,TRBJ1-1,-,TGTGCCAGCAGCGTAGACGCGGGGGGTGGTGAAGCTTTCTTT,CASSVDAGGGEAFF
TRBV7-9,-,12,TRBJ1-1,-,TGTGCCAGCAGCTTAAAATTCGCTGAAGCTTTCTTT,CASSLKFAEAFF
TRBV9,-,14,TRBJ1-2,-,TGTGCCAGCCGGTCCCCGGGAGGTGTCTATGGCTACACCTTC,CASRSPGGVYGYTF
TRBV3-1/TRBV3-2,-,15,TRBJ2-3,-,TGTGCCAGCAGCCAAGACAGGGTCTTTTCAGATACGCAGTATTTT,CASSQDRVFSDTQYF
TRBV9,-,14,TRBJ2-5,-,TGTGCCAGCAGCGTAGATCATGGACAGGAGACCCAGTACTTC,CASSVDHGQETQYF
TRBV24-1,-,17,TRBJ2-2,TRBD1,TGTGCCACCAGTGATCAGACCGGGACAGCCTCCACCGGGGAGCTGTTTTTT,CATSDQTGTASTGELFF
TRBV3-1/TRBV3-2,-,14,TRBJ1-2,-,TGTGCCAGCAGCCCCCTGGGGGGTCGGGTCGGCTACACCTTC,CASSPLGGRVGYTF
TRBV15,-,14,TRBJ1-5,TRBD1,TGTGCCACCAGCTCGACAGGGGTCGATCAGCCCCAGCATTTT,CATSSTGVDQPQHF
TRBV27,many,13,TRBJ1-2,TRBD1,TGTGCCAGCAGTTCGACAGGGTGGGATGGCTACACCTTC,CASSSTGWDGYTF
TRBV29-1,-,14,TRBJ2-1,TRBD1,TGCAGCGTTGTTCACAGGGGAGTTTTAAATGAGCAGTTCTTC,CSVVHRGVLNEQFF
TRBV3-1/TRBV3-2,few,14,TRBJ1-2,-,TGTGCCAGCAGCCACAGGGGTTTCAACTATGGCTACACCTTC,CASSHRGFNYGYTF
TRBV2,-,11,TRBJ1-1,TRBD1,TGTGCCAGCGGGCGAGAGGGGGCGTCTTTCTTT,CASGREGASFF
TRBV3-1/TRBV3-2,-,15,TRBJ1-6,TRBD1,TGTGCCAGCAGATCTACAGGGGGCTCTAATTCACCCCTCCACTTT,CASRSTGGSNSPLHF
TRBV27,-,13,TRBJ2-5,-,TGTGCCAGCAGTTCGACAGCGCCAGAGACCCAGTACTTC,CASSSTAPETQYF
TRBV6-1,-,13,TRBJ2-3,-,TGTGCCAGCAGTGACGAGGGGGTGGATACGCAGTATTTT,CASSDEGVDTQYF
TRBV10-3,-,15,TRBJ1-2,TRBD1,TGTGCCATCAGTGAGGACCCGGGACAGGGCTCTGGCTACACCTTC,CAISEDPGQGSGYTF
TRBV25-1,-,15,TRBJ2-6,-,TGTGCCAGCAGCGACGACAGGTCTGGGGCCAACGTCCTGACTTTC,CASSDDRSGANVLTF
TRBV4-1,-,15,TRBJ2-1,TRBD2,TGCGCCAGCAGCCGAGGAGCGGGGGGCAACAATGAGCAGTTCTTC,CASSRGAGGNNEQFF
TRBV29-1,-,14,TRBJ1-1,-,TGCAGCGTTGAACTCGGGGGAGGGATCACTGAAGCTTTCTTT,CSVELGGGITEAFF
TRBV6-5,few,15,TRBJ2-1,TRBD2,TGTGCCAGCAGTCAACCGGGACTAGTTACGGATGAGCAGTTCTTC,CASSQPGLVTDEQFF
TRBV19,-,17,TRBJ1-3,-,TGTGCCAGTAGTATTGGAACCCCAGGCGGGACTGGAAACACCATATATTTT,CASSIGTPGGTGNTIYF